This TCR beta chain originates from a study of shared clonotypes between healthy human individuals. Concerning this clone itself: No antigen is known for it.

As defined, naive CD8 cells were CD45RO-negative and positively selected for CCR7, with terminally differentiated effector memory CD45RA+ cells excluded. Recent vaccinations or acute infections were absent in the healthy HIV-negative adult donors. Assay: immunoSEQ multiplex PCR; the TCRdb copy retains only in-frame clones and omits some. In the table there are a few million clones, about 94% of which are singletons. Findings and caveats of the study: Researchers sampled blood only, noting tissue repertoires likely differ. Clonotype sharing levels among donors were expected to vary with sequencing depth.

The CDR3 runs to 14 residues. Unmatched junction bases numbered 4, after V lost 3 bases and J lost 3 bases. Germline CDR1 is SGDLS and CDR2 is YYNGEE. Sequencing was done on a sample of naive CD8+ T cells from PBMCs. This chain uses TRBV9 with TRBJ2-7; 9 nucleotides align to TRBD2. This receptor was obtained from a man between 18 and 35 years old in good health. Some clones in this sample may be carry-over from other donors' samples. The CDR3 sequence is CASSERLADYEQYF. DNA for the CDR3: TGTGCCAGCAGCGAACGACTAGCGGACTACGAGCAGTACTTC.